This T cell receptor beta chain was captured in a study of T cells in Graves' hyperthyroidism and ophthalmopathy. General observations from the study: The model anticipated ophthalmopathy a median about 7 months pre-onset. Ophthalmopathy was told apart from stable hyperthyroidism by a 13 V-J model. Blood also contained most expanded thyroid clonotypes above 0.001.

Fresh peripheral blood, 10 ml, was the source of the PBMCs. Amplified regions were TCR beta CDR3 sequences from RNA transcripts. A first-round RT-PCR of the TCR CDR3 used the HTBI primer set. MiXCR, applied by TCRdb to the multiplex PCR reads, yields one record per CDR3 protein. The sample consists of approximately 600,000 distinct CDR3 sequences, 14% of them appearing once. This CDR3 comprises 15 residues. V shed 5 bases, J shed 5 bases, and the junction held 8 bases outside the gene matches. This clonotype was observed many times. Its antigen is as yet unknown. The V and J genes are TRBV12-3 or TRBV12-4 and TRBJ2-3; 9 bases align to TRBD2. The receptor comes from a woman younger than 30 with Graves' ophthalmopathy. The sequenced material came from blood. The CDR3 nucleotides read TGTGCCAGCAGTCTTAGCGGGGGCGGTGGAGATACGCAGTATTTT. Translated: CASSLSGGGGDTQYF.